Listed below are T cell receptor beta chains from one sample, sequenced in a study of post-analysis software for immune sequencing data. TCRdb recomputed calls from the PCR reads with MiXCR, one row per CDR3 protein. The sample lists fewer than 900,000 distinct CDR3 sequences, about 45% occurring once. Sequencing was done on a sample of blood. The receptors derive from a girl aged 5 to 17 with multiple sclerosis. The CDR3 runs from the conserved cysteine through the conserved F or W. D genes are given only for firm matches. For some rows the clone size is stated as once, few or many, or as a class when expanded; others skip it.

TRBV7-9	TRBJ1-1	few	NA	CASRDGGTEAFF	TGTGCCAGCAGGGATGGGGGGACTGAAGCTTTCTTT
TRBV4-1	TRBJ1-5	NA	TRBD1	CASEDRGSNQPQHF	TGCGCCAGCGAAGACAGGGGGAGCAATCAGCCCCAGCATTTT
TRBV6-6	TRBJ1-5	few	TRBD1	CASSLTGAGPQHF	TGTGCCAGCAGCTTAACAGGGGCCGGGCCCCAGCATTTT
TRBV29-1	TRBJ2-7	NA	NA	CSVERVGDGEQYF	TGCAGCGTTGAGAGAGTGGGGGACGGCGAGCAGTACTTC
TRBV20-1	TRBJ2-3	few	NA	CSAGPHQSTDTQYF	TGCAGTGCTGGACCTCACCAGAGCACAGATACGCAGTATTTT
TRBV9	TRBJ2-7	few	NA	CASSVGSDSYEQYF	TGTGCCAGCAGCGTAGGGTCAGATTCCTACGAGCAGTACTTC
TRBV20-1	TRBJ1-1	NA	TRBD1	CSARPDRGPTEAFF	TGCAGTGCTAGACCGGACAGGGGGCCTACTGAAGCTTTCTTT
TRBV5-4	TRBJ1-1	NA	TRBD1	CASSLARDRDAFF	TGTGCCAGCAGCTTGGCTCGGGACAGGGACGCTTTCTTT
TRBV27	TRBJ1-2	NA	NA	CASTFRGSDGYTF	TGTGCCAGCACCTTCCGGGGGAGCGATGGCTACACCTTC
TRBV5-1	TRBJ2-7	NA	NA	CASSLETGSYEQYF	TGCGCCAGCAGCTTGGAGACAGGTTCCTACGAGCAGTACTTC
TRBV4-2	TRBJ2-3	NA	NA	CASSQYLAVGADTQYF	TGTGCCAGCAGCCAATATTTAGCAGTAGGGGCAGATACGCAGTATTTT
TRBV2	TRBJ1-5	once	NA	CASTLGPDGNQPQHF	TGTGCCAGCACCCTCGGCCCAGATGGCAATCAGCCCCAGCATTTT
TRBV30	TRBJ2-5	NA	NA	CAWNGAEETQYF	TGTGCCTGGAACGGGGCGGAAGAGACCCAGTACTTC
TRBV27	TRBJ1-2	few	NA	CASHGSGDRIYGYTF	TGTGCCAGCCATGGATCCGGGGATAGGATCTATGGCTACACCTTC
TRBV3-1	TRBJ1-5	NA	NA	CASSQGHQPQHF	TGTGCCAGCAGCCAAGGGCATCAGCCCCAGCATTTT
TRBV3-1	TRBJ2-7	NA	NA	CASSSAAGTYEQYF	TGTGCCAGCAGCTCAGCGGCAGGAACCTACGAGCAGTACTTC
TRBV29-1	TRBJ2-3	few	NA	CSVLDRSSTDTQYF	TGCAGCGTCTTGGACCGGTCTAGCACAGATACGCAGTATTTT
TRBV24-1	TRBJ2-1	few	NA	CATSESRGGPWGEQFF	TGTGCCACCAGTGAGTCTAGAGGGGGTCCTTGGGGTGAGCAGTTCTTC
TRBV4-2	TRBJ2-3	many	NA	CASSQEGGIGDTQYF	TGTGCCAGCAGCCAAGAGGGGGGAATTGGAGATACGCAGTATTTT
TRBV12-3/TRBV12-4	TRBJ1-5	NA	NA	CASTSTSALNQPQHF	TGTGCCAGCACCTCGACATCGGCCCTCAATCAGCCCCAGCATTTT
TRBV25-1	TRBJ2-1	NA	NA	CASSDEYATDNEQFF	TGTGCCAGCAGTGACGAGTACGCAACCGACAATGAGCAGTTCTTC
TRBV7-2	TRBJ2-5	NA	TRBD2	CASSLRDFRGEQYF	TGTGCCAGCAGCTTACGGGACTTCCGGGGGGAGCAGTACTTC
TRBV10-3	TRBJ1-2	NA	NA	CAISESDGSPNYGYTF	TGTGCCATCAGTGAGTCCGACGGCAGTCCTAACTATGGCTACACCTTC
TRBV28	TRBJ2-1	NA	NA	CASMGFSYNEQFF	TGTGCCAGCATGGGATTCTCCTACAATGAGCAGTTCTTC
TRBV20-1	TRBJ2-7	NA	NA	CSALPRGGRQEQYF	TGCAGTGCTTTACCAAGGGGAGGCCGACAGGAGCAGTACTTC
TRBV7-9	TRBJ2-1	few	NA	CASNLGGGRNHNEQFF	TGTGCCAGCAACCTAGGGGGCGGGAGGAACCACAATGAGCAGTTCTTC
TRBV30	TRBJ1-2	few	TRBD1	CAWSRRDRDKYGYTF	TGTGCCTGGAGCCGAAGGGACAGGGATAAGTATGGCTACACCTTC
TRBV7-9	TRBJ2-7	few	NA	CASSRGSLGNEQYF	TGTGCCAGCAGCCGTGGGAGCCTCGGTAACGAGCAGTACTTC
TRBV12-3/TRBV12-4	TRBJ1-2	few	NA	CASSQTGTLNGYTF	TGTGCCAGCAGTCAGACCGGGACATTGAATGGCTACACCTTC
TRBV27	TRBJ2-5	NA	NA	CASSLFFSSLQETQYF	TGTGCCAGCAGTTTATTTTTTAGCTCCCTACAAGAGACCCAGTACTTC
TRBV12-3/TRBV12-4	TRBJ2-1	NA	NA	CASSVRRAADNEQFF	TGTGCCAGCAGTGTTCGTCGGGCAGCAGACAATGAGCAGTTCTTC
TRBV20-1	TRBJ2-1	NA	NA	CSAGRLGNEQFF	TGCAGTGCTGGCCGACTAGGCAATGAGCAGTTCTTC
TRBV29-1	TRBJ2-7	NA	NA	CSVEDWESGCPRDEQYF	TGCAGCGTTGAAGATTGGGAATCAGGGTGCCCAAGGGACGAGCAGTACTTC
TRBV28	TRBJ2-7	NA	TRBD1	CASSLPISDRGHTYEQYF	TGTGCCAGCAGTTTACCCATATCGGACAGGGGGCACACCTACGAGCAGTACTTC
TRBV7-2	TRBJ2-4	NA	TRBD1	CAGQETKNIQYF	TGTGCCGGACAGGAGACAAAAAACATTCAGTACTTC
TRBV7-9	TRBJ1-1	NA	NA	CASSLGSRDPRSEAFF	TGTGCCAGCAGCTTAGGGTCCCGGGACCCGAGGTCTGAAGCTTTCTTT
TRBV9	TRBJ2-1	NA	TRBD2	CASSLSGRPLDEQFF	TGTGCCAGCAGCCTGAGCGGGAGACCCCTCGATGAGCAGTTCTTC
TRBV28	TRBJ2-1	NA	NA	CASRQIAREFF	TGTGCCAGCAGACAAATTGCCCGGGAGTTCTTC
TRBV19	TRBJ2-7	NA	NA	CASSSTRDLHYEQYF	TGTGCCAGTAGTTCGACCCGGGACCTTCACTACGAGCAGTACTTC
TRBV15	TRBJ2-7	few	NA	CATSRDSPAETSSYEQYF	TGTGCCACCAGCAGAGATAGTCCCGCTGAGACTAGCTCCTACGAGCAGTACTTC